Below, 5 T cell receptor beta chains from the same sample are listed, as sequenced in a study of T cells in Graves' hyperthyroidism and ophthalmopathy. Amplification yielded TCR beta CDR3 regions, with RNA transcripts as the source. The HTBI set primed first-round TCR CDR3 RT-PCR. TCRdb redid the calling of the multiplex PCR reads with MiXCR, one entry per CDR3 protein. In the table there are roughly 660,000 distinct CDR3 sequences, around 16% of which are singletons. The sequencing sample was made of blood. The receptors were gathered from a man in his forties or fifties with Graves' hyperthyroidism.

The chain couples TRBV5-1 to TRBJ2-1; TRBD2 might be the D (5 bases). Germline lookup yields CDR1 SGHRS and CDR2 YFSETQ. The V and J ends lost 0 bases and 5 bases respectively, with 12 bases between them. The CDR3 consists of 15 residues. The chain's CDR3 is CASSLGLATNNEQFF. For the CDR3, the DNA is TGCGCCAGCAGCTTGGGTTTAGCGACTAACAATGAGCAGTTCTTC.

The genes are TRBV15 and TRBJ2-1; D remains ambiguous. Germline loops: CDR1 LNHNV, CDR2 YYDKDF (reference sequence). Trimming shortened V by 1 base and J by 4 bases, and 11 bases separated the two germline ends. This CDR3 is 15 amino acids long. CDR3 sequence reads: CATSRVGILYNEQFF. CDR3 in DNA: TGTGCCACCAGCAGAGTTGGAATCCTTTACAATGAGCAGTTCTTC. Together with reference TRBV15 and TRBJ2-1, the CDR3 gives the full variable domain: DAMVIQNPRYQVTQFGKPVTLSCSQTLNHNVMYWYQQKSSQAPKLLFHYYDKDFNNEADTPDNFQSRRPNTSFCFLDIRSPGLGDTAMYLCATSRVGILYNEQFFGPGTRLTVL.

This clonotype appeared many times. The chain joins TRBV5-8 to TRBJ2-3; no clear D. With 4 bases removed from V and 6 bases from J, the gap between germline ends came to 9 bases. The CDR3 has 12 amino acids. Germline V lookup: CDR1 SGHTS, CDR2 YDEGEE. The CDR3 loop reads CASSAPGDTQYF. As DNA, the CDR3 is TGTGCCAGCAGCGCACCTGGGGATACGCAGTATTTT. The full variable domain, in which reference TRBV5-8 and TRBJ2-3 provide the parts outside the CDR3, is EAGVTQSPTHLIKTRGQQATLRCSPISGHTSVYWYQQALGLGLQFLLWYDEGEERNRGNFPPRFSGRQFPNYSSELNVNALELEDSALYLCASSAPGDTQYFGPGTRLTVL.

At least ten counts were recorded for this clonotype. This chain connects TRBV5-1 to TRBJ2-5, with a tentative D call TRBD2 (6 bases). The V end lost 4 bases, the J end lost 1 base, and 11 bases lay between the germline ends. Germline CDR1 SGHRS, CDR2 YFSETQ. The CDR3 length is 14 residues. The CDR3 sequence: CASSQRGGQETQYF. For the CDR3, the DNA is TGCGCCAGCAGCCAGAGGGGAGGCCAAGAGACCCAGTACTTC.

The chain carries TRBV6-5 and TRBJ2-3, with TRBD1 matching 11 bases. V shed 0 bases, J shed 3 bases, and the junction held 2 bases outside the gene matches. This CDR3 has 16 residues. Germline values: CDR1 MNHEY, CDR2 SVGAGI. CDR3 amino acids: CASSYSGQGATDTQYF. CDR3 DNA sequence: TGTGCCAGCAGTTACTCAGGACAGGGGGCTACAGATACGCAGTATTTT.